The TCR beta chain described here comes from a study of cytomegalovirus exposure and HLA in healthy donors. Looking at the study overall: According to later analysis, the same platform produced the approximately 120 validation and several hundred first-cohort repertoires. Findings of the study overall: The classifier was said to identify cytomegalovirus status with high specificity and sensitivity. Some public TCRs appeared in many individuals, while most sequences were rare. The investigators catalogued 150 to 200 TCR beta chains as cytomegalovirus-associated.

The protocol was immunoSEQ multiplex PCR, while the TCRdb copy is restricted to in-frame clones and leaves out a portion. The repertoire includes 50,000 to 65,000 clones, around 95% of them detected once, and 6% to 8.5% sits in the top ten. The CDR3 consists of 15 residues. Trimming left V 4 bases short and J 3 bases short, with 11 bases between. The V gene's germline CDR1 is SGHNT and CDR2 YYREEE (reference sequence). About this clone: Antigen specificity is unknown.

Sequencing was carried out using PBMCs. The chain carries TRBV5-4 and TRBJ2-6; D gene ambiguous. The clonotype originates from a woman under 30 in good health and CMV-seropositive. CDR3: CASSLNRGGANVLTF. CDR3 DNA sequence: TGTGCCAGCAGCCTTAATCGCGGTGGGGCCAACGTCCTGACTTTC.